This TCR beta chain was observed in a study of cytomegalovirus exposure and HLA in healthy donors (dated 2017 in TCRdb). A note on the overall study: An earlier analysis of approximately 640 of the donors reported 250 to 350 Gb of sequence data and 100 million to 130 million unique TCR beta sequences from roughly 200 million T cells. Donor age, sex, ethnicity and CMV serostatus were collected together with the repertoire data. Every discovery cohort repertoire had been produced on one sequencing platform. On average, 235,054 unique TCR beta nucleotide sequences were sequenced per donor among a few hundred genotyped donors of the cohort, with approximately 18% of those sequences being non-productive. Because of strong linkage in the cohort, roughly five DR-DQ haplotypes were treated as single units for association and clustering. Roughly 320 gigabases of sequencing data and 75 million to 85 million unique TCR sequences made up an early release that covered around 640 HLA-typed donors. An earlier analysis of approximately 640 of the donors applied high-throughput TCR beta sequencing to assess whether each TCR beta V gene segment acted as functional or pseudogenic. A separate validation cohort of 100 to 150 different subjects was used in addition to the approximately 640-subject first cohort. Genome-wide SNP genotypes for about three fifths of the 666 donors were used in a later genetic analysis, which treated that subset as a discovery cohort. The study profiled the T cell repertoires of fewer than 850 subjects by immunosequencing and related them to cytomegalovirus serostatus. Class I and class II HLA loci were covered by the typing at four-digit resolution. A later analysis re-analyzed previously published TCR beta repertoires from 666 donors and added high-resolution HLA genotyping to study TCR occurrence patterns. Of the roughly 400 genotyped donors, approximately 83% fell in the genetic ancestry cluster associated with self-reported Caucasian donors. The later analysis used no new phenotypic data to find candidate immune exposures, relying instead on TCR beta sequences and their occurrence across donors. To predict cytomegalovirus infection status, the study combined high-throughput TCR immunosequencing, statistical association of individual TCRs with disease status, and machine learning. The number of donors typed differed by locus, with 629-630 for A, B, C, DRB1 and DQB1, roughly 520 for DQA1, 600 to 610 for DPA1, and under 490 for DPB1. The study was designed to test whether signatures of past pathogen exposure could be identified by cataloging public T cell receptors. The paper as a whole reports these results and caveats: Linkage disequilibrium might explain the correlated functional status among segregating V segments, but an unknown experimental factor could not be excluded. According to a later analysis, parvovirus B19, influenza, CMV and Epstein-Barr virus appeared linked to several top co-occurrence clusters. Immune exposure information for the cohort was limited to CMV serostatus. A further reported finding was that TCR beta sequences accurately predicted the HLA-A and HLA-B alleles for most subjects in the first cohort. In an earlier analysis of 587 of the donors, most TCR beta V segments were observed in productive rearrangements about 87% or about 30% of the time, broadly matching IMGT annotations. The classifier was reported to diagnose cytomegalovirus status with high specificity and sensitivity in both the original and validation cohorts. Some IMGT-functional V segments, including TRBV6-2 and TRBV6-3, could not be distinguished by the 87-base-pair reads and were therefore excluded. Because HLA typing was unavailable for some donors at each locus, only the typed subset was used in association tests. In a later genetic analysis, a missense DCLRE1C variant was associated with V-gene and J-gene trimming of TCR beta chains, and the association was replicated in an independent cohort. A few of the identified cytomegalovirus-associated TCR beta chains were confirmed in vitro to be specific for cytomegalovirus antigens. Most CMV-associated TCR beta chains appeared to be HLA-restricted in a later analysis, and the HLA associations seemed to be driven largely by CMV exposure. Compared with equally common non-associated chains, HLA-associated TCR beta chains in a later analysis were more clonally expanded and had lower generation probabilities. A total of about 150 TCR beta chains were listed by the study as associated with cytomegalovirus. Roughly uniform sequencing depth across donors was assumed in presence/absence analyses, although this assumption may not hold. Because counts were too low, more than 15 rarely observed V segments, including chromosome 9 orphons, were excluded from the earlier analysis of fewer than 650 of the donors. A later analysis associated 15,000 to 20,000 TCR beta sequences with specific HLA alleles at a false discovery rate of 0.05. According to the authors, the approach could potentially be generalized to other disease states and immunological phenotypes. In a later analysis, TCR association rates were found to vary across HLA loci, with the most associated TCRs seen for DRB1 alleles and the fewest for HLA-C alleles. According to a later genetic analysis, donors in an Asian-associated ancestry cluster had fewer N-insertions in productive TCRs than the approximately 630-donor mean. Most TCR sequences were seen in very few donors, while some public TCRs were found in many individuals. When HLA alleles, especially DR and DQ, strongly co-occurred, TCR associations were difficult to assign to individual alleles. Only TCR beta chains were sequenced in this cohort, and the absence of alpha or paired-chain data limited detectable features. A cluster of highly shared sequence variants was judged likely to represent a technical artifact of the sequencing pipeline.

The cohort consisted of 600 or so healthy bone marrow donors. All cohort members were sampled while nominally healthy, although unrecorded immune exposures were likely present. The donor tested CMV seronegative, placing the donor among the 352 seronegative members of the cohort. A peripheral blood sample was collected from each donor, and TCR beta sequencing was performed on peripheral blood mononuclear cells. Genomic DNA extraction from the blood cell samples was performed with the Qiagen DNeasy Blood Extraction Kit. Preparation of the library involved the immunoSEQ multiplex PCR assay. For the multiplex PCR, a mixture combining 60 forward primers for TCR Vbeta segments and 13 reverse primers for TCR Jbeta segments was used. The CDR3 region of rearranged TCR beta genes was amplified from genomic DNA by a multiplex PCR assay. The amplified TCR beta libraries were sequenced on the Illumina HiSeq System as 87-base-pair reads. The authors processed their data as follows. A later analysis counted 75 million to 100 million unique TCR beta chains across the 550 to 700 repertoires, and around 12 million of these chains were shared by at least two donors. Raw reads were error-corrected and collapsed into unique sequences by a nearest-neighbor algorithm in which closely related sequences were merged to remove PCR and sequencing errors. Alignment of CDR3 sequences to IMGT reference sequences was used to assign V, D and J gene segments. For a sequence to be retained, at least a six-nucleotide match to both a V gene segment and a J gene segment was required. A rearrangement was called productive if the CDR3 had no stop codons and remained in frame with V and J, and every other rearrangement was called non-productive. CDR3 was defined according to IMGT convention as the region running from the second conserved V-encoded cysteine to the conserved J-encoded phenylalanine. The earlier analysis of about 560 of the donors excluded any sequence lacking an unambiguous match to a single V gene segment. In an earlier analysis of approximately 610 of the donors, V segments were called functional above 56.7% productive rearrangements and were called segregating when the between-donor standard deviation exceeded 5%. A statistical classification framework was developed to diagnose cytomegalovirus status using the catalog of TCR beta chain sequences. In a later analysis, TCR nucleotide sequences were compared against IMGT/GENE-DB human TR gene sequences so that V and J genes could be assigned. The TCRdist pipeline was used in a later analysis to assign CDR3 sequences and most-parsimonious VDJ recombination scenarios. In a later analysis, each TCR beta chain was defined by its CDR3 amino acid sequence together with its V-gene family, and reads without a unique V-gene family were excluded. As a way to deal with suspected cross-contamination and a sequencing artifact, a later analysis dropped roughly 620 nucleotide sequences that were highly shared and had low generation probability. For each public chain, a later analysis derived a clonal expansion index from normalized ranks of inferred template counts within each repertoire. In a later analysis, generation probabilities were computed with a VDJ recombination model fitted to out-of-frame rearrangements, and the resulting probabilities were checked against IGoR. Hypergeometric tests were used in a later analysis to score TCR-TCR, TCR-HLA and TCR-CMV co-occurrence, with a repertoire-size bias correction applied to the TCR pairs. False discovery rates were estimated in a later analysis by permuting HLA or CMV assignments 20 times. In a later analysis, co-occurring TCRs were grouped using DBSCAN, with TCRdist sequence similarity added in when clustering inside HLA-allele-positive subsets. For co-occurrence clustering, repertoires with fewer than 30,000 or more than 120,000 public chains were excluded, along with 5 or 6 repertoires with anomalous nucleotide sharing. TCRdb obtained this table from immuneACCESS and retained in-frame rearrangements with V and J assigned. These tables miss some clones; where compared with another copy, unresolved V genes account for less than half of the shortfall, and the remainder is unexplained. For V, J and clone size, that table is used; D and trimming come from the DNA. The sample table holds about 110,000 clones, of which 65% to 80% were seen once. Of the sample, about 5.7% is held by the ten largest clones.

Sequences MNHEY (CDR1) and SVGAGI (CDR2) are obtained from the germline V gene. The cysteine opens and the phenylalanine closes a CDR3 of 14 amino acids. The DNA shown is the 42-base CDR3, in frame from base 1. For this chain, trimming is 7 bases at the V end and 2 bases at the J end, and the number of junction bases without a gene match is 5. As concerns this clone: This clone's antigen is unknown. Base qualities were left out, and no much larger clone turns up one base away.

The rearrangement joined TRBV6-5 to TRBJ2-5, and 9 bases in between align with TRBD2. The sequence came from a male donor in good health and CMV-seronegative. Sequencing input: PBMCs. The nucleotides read TGTGCCAGCAAACAAGCGGGAGGTCAAGAGACCCAGTACTTC. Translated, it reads CASKQAGGQETQYF.